The 2 T cell receptor beta chains in this list originate from one sample, sequenced in a study of control samples from healthy donors and cancer patients. Assay used: immunoSEQ multiplex PCR; TCRdb lists only in-frame clones, some missing. The sample holds roughly 120,000 clones, around nine tenths seen once. Sequenced sample: blood. These receptors came from a man younger than 45 in good health.

The rearrangement joins TRBV5-1 to TRBJ2-1, with 9 bases matching TRBD2. The V segment lost 1 base and the J segment 9 bases; nucleotides outside the gene matches: 5. The CDR3 runs to 14 residues. Germline assignment: CDR1 SGHRS and CDR2 YFSETQ. The CDR3 region is CASSLNQAGGEQFF. In DNA form, the CDR3 reads TGCGCCAGCAGCTTGAACCAAGCGGGAGGTGAGCAGTTCTTC.

This sequence joins TRBV30 and TRBJ1-6; D is perhaps TRBD1 (5 bases). The length of the CDR3 is 18 residues. Germline V gene sequence: CDR1 GTSNPN, CDR2 SVGIG (reference sequence). V was pared by 1 base and J by 0 bases, with 16 bases between. The CDR3 region is CAWSGGRGSSSYNSPLHF. The CDR3 DNA reads TGTGCCTGGAGTGGGGGCCGGGGGTCAAGCTCCTATAATTCACCCCTCCACTTT.